The 24 T cell receptor beta chains given below trace back to one sample, sequenced in a study of cytomegalovirus exposure and HLA in healthy donors. PCR primers comprised 60 Vbeta and 13 Jbeta primers. The repertoire was sequenced with immunoSEQ multiplex PCR; TCRdb's copy has only in-frame clones and lacks some. Among 75,000 to 100,000 clones listed, around 73% were seen once. Specimen: PBMCs. Receptors were obtained from a man between 35 and 55 years old in good health and CMV-seronegative.

In its sample, this clone ranks as medium-sized (0.01 to 0.1%). CDR3 residues: CASRSSGQPNTEAFF. Here the CDR3 DNA reads TGTGCCAGCAGGAGCTCGGGACAGCCTAACACTGAAGCTTTCTTT. The J gene is TRBJ1-1, the V gene TRBV11-2, with 7 positions matching TRBD1. V dropped 6 bases and J dropped 2; count of bases not matched to a gene: 9. Per the germline V gene, CDR1 is SGHAT and CDR2 is FQNNGV. The CDR3 runs 15 residues.

This CDR3 is CASSLGNRGVQPQHF. The CDR3 region has the DNA TGTGCCAGCAGCCTCGGGAACAGGGGAGTTCAGCCCCAGCATTTT. The chain carries TRBV11-2 and TRBJ1-5; 7 positions match TRBD1. The CDR3 totals 15 residues. The V gene's germline CDR1 is SGHAT and CDR2 FQNNGV. The trim removed 5 bases at V and 6 bases at J, leaving 10 bases unmatched.

The rearrangement uses TRBV5-1 and TRBJ2-1; 7 bases line up with TRBD2. Per germline, CDR1 SGHRS and CDR2 YFSETQ. The CDR3 length is 16 residues. The V and J ends lost 0 bases and 4 bases, in that order; junction bases with no gene match: 7. The CDR3 loop reads CASSLGAAGAYNEQFF. CDR3 bases: TGCGCCAGCAGCTTGGGTGCCGCGGGAGCGTACAATGAGCAGTTCTTC.

The V call is TRBV30, the J call TRBJ1-1; D may be TRBD1 (5 bases). V was pared by 2 bases and J by 2 bases, with 12 bases between. The CDR3 is 14 residues long. CDR1 and CDR2 from the germline V gene are GTSNPN and SVGIG (reference sequence). In DNA, the CDR3 is TGTGCCTGGAGTCCTACGACAGCCAACACTGAAGCTTTCTTT. Its translation is CAWSPTTANTEAFF.

J is TRBJ1-6 and V is TRBV27; D is unresolved. This CDR3 comprises 14 residues. Trimming took 3 bases from V and 6 from J, leaving 9 bases between them. Germline values: CDR1 MNHEY, CDR2 SMNVEV (reference sequence). The CDR3 here is CASSFHEANSPLHF. CDR3 in DNA: TGTGCCAGCAGTTTCCACGAAGCTAATTCACCCCTCCACTTT.

The J gene is TRBJ2-1, the V gene TRBV11-3, with TRBD2 matching 8 bases. Per germline, CDR1 SGHNT and CDR2 YENEEA. The length of the CDR3 is 14 residues. The J segment lost 5 bases and the V segment lost 1 base, leaving 1 base of the junction unmatched. CDR3 coding DNA: TGTGCCAGCAGCTTAGGTAGCGGGAACAATGAGCAGTTCTTC. It translates to CASSLGSGNNEQFF.

The chain recombines TRBV9 with TRBJ1-6; 10 nucleotides agree with TRBD1. The CDR3 runs to 15 residues. Germline CDR1 reads SGDLS; CDR2 reads YYNGEE. V trimming: 1 base; J trimming: 7 bases; junction bases outside the gene matches: 2. The CDR3 nucleotides read TGTGCCAGCAGCGTAACGGGACAGGGGAATTCACCCCTCCACTTT. Translated: CASSVTGQGNSPLHF.

The CDR3 region is CASRNPGQSYEQYF. CDR3 DNA: TGTGCCAGTAGAAACCCGGGACAGTCCTACGAGCAGTACTTC. The chain uses TRBV19 and TRBJ2-7; 7 bases agree with TRBD1. Germline V gene sequence: CDR1 LNHDA, CDR2 SQIVND (reference sequence). J gave up 1 base and V 6 bases, and 6 bases lay outside the gene matches. There are 14 residues in the CDR3.

The V call is TRBV11-3, the J call TRBJ2-3, with 8 bases fitting TRBD2. This CDR3 has 15 residues. CDR1 and CDR2 from the germline V gene are SGHNT and YENEEA. Unmatched junction bases numbered 6, after V lost 5 bases and J lost 2 bases. The CDR3 sequence is CASSPGGGPTDTQYF. CDR3 in DNA: TGTGCCAGCAGCCCCGGGGGGGGACCCACAGATACGCAGTATTTT.

CDR3 residues: CASSPTDRGSQYF. In DNA form, the CDR3 reads TGTGCCAGCAGCCCGACTGACAGGGGGAGTCAGTACTTC. The V gene is TRBV9, the J gene TRBJ2-7; 9 bases align to TRBD1. There are 13 residues in the CDR3. Germline V lookup: CDR1 SGDLS, CDR2 YYNGEE. Unmatched junction bases numbered 9, after V lost 4 bases and J lost 10 bases.

This CDR3 is CASREVETQYF. The CDR3, as DNA: TGTGCCAGCAGGGAGGTGGAGACCCAGTACTTC. The V gene is TRBV2, the J gene TRBJ2-5, with D tentatively TRBD2 (5 bases). Trimming pared 6 bases from V and 5 bases from J, leaving 7 bases between. The CDR3 consists of 11 residues. The germline V gene encodes CDR1 SNHLY and CDR2 FYNNEI.

This chain joins TRBV6-1 and TRBJ1-2; D unresolved. V gave up 6 bases and J gave up 7 bases, with 12 bases separating them. The CDR3 has 12 amino acids. Per the germline V gene, CDR1 is MNHNS and CDR2 is SASEGT. CDR3 DNA sequence: TGTGCCAGCAGGGAGGGCAGGAGTGGCTACACCTTC. It yields the protein CASREGRSGYTF.

The CDR3, as DNA: TGCGCCAGCAGTGAGACAGGCAATCAGCCCCAGCATTTT. This encodes CASSETGNQPQHF. The chain recombines TRBV10-2 with TRBJ1-5; D remains ambiguous. The V end lost 2 bases, the J end lost 2 bases, and 4 bases lay between the germline ends. Germline V CDR1 and CDR2: WSHSY, SAAADI. This CDR3 is 13 amino acids long.

The chain has TRBV4-1 and TRBJ1-4; D is possibly TRBD1 (5 bases). The CDR3 loop spans 15 amino acids. Germline V gene sequence: CDR1 MGHRA, CDR2 YSYEKL. The V end was cut by 3 bases, the J end by 0 bases, with 8 bases between. DNA of the CDR3: TGCGCCAGCAGCCACACAGGAGCAACTAATGAAAAACTGTTTTTT. As protein: CASSHTGATNEKLFF.

The rearrangement joins TRBV13 to TRBJ2-7; maybe TRBD2 (6 bases). Germline loops: CDR1 PRHDT, CDR2 FYEKMQ (reference sequence). V gave up 5 bases and J gave up 12 bases, with 17 bases separating them. This CDR3 is 12 amino acids long. The CDR3 DNA sequence: TGTGCCAGCAGCAAAGTGGGGGGTCTGTCGTACTTC. As protein: CASSKVGGLSYF.

This chain links TRBV28 with TRBJ1-5; D not certain. Trimming stripped 3 bases from V and 7 bases from J, with 10 bases between. Germline V CDR1 and CDR2: MDHEN, SYDVKM. The CDR3 contains 13 residues. CDR3: CASSFGGYQPQHF. DNA for the CDR3: TGTGCCAGCAGTTTCGGAGGATACCAGCCCCAGCATTTT.

V gene TRBV28 combines with J gene TRBJ2-7; D not certain. This CDR3 comprises 11 residues. V was cut by 6 bases and J by 7 bases, with 10 bases left in between. Looked up from germline, CDR1 is MDHEN and CDR2 is SYDVKM. CDR3 DNA sequence: TGTGCCAGCAGGACTCCCAGAGAGCAGTACTTC. This translates into CASRTPREQYF.

V is TRBV7-2 and J is TRBJ2-3; weak D call: TRBD1 (6 bases). V was cut by 6 bases and J by 0 bases, with 13 bases left in between. CDR1 is SGHTA and CDR2 is FQGNSA in the germline V gene. CDR3 length: 15 amino acids. In DNA form, the CDR3 reads TGTGCCAGCAGTTTGGACAGAAAAAGCACAGATACGCAGTATTTT. Translating gives CASSLDRKSTDTQYF. Full variable domain (rest looked up from reference TRBV7-2 and TRBJ2-3): GAGVSQSPSNKVTEKGKDVELRCDPISGHTALYWYRQSLGQGLEFLIYFQGNSAPDKSGLPSDRFSAERTGGSVSTLTIQRTQQEDSAVYLCASSLDRKSTDTQYFGPGTRLTVL.

In this sample, this clone turned up once. V is TRBV2 and J is TRBJ1-5; maybe TRBD1 (6 bases). Germline V lookup: CDR1 SNHLY, CDR2 FYNNEI. Trimming removed 6 bases at V and 3 bases at J, with 9 bases between. The CDR3 has 13 amino acids. CDR3 residues: CASRGQPNQPQHF. The DNA for the CDR3 is TGTGCCAGCAGAGGACAGCCCAATCAGCCCCAGCATTTT.

The genes are TRBV5-8 and TRBJ1-4; TRBD1 matches 11 bases. Per the germline V gene, CDR1 is SGHTS and CDR2 is YDEGEE. The junction had 4 bases not matched to a gene; V was cut back by 4 bases and J by 2 bases. This CDR3 has 16 amino acids. The CDR3, as DNA: TGTGCCAGCAGCCCCCGGACAGGGGGCACTAATGAAAAACTGTTTTTT. It yields the protein CASSPRTGGTNEKLFF.

The chain couples TRBV7-6 to TRBJ2-2; D is unresolved. V was clipped by 1 base and J by 1 base, with 10 bases between them. Germline V gene lookup returns CDR1 SGHVS and CDR2 FNYEAQ. The CDR3 runs 16 residues. CDR3 protein: CASSLESQKNTGELFF. The DNA of the CDR3 is TGTGCCAGCAGCTTAGAGTCGCAGAAGAACACCGGGGAGCTGTTTTTT. Based on the CDR3 plus reference TRBV7-6 and TRBJ2-2, the full variable domain is GAGVSQSPRYKVTKRGQDVALRCDPISGHVSLYWYRQALGQGPEFLTYFNYEAQQDKSGLPNDRFSAERPEGSISTLTIQRTEQRDSAMYRCASSLESQKNTGELFFGEGSRLTVL.

The chain links TRBV5-1 to TRBJ2-3; 7 positions match TRBD1. The length of the CDR3 is 15 residues. The trim removed 1 base at V and 1 base at J, leaving 3 bases unmatched. The germline V gene encodes CDR1 SGHRS and CDR2 YFSETQ. The CDR3 DNA reads as TGCGCCAGCAGCTTGAGCCAGGGGGGCACAGATACGCAGTATTTT. Protein sequence: CASSLSQGGTDTQYF. The full variable domain, its missing parts supplied by reference TRBV5-1 and TRBJ2-3, is KAGVTQTPRYLIKTRGQQVTLSCSPISGHRSVSWYQQTPGQGLQFLFEYFSETQRNKGNFPGRFSGRQFSNSRSEMNVSTLELGDSALYLCASSLSQGGTDTQYFGPGTRLTVL.

The V and J genes are TRBV7-2 and TRBJ2-1; 7 nucleotides line up with TRBD1. This CDR3 is 15 amino acids long. With 4 bases clipped from V and 7 bases from J, the junction kept 10 bases outside the gene matches. Germline CDR1 reads SGHTA; CDR2 reads FQGNSA. The CDR3 spells CASSSETGKWNEQFF. DNA for the CDR3: TGTGCCAGCAGCTCCGAGACAGGGAAGTGGAATGAGCAGTTCTTC.

A word on this clone: The sample carries other DNA sequences with the same CDR3. J is TRBJ1-1 and V is TRBV2; D is unclear. The CDR3 extends over 13 amino acids. Germline V gene data show CDR1 as SNHLY and CDR2 as FYNNEI. The germline V and J ends were trimmed by 8 bases and 4 bases, with 14 bases remaining between them. CDR3 sequence: CASVLETSTEAFF. The CDR3 coding sequence is TGTGCCAGCGTCCTAGAGACGAGCACTGAAGCTTTCTTT.